The T cell receptor (beta chain) described here comes from a study of cytomegalovirus exposure and HLA in healthy donors. Across the study: The Caucasian-associated ancestry cluster contained around four fifths of the approximately 400 genotyped donors. Study-wide results and caveats: Cytomegalovirus association was listed for 164 TCR beta chains. Sequencing probably produced one cluster of sequence variants that were highly shared. A previous analysis found most TCR beta V segments productive roughly 87% or roughly 30% of the time.

PCR employed 60 Vbeta and 13 Jbeta primers. Profiling relied on immunoSEQ multiplex PCR, and the TCRdb table lists in-frame clones only, not all of them. The table shows about 140,000 clones, with around four fifths occurring only once. As for this clone: As yet, its antigen is unknown.

Germline loops: CDR1 MNHEY, CDR2 SVGAGI. The V end was cut by 3 bases, the J end by 11 bases, with 7 bases between. The CDR3 sequence is 11 residues long. The V gene is TRBV6-5, the J gene TRBJ1-4, with D possibly TRBD1 on 5 matching bases. This TCR derives from a female donor in good health and CMV-seronegative. Sequencing was performed on PBMCs. CDR3 protein: CASSYGGKLFF. Written as DNA, the CDR3 is TGTGCCAGCAGTTATGGGGGGAAACTGTTTTTT.